This entry describes one TCR beta chain. CDR3 length equals 17 residues. The ends lost 8 bases at V and 12 bases at J; junction bases unmatched: 17. Germline-derived CDR1 and CDR2 are SNHLY and FYNNEI. This specimen comes from a study of blood T cell repertoires in COVID-19. The wider study: Sources were T cells, B-cell-depleted T cells, or PBMCs; the material itself was cDNA or gDNA.

Profiling relied on immunoSEQ multiplex PCR, and the TCRdb table lists in-frame clones only, not all of them. In the table there are over 200,000 clones, about 80% of which are singletons. This study enrolled people aged about 18 to 95 from 24 US geographic areas. Assignment of participants to cohorts was predicated upon participant-reported clinical history. This chain uses TRBV2 with TRBJ2-1, with 15 nucleotides matching TRBD2. This clonotype was obtained from a man in his forties or fifties who had recovered from COVID-19. The sample was PBMCs or T cells enriched from blood (not recorded which). The CDR3 sequence is CASGPGLGLAGGHGQFF. The DNA for the CDR3 is TGTGCCAGCGGCCCTGGATTGGGACTAGCGGGGGGCCACGGGCAGTTCTTC. Variable domain in full (rest from reference TRBV2 and TRBJ2-1): EPEVTQTPSHQVTQMGQEVILRCVPISNHLYFYWYRQILGQKVEFLVSFYNNEISEKSEIFDDQFSVERPDGSNFTLKIRSTKLEDSAMYFCASGPGLGLAGGHGQFFGPGTRLTVL.